Below, one T cell receptor (beta chain) is given with its context. The specificity of this receptor is unknown. Base-call qualities are not available, and no considerably larger clone is one nucleotide away. The data derive from a study of early stage breast cancer tumors (dated by TCRdb to 2016 to 2017). About the investigation overall: Of the roughly 17 invasive breast tumors, approximately 11 were found to be estrogen receptor-positive, progesterone receptor-positive and HER2-negative. Eight of the 12 ER+/PR+/HER2- tumors were invasive ductal carcinomas, while the other four were invasive lobular carcinomas. On average, each sample had roughly 9.9-fold read coverage. Across all samples, 2.5 million to 3 million templates representing nearly 1,100,000 unique clonotypes were detected. Broad study findings and their caveats: Compared with adjacent normal breast tissue, tumors had higher clonality and about 2.5-fold greater T cell density. Analysis by tumor subtype was prevented by the small cohort size. Chain pairing and functional markers such as CD4, CD8 and FOXP3 were missed by bulk genomic DNA sequencing of unsorted cells. Enriched TCRB sequences shared across patients were mostly commonly generated sequences, unlikely to play an important role in the tumor microenvironment. Repertoires from blood resembled normal breast more closely than tumor, and using blood as a reference for each tissue separated tumor from normal in most of the 16 patients.

Unmatched junction bases come to 15, with V trimmed by 0 bases and J by 3 bases. Sequences LNHNV (CDR1) and YYDKDF (CDR2) are obtained from the germline V gene (reference sequence). Counted from cysteine to phenylalanine, this CDR3 has 20 amino acids. Kept here is only the CDR3 DNA, which spans 60 bases and is read in frame from base 1. Each sample was amplified in two independent genomic DNA replicates, using approximately 550 ng for blood and approximately 1.4 ug for tumor or normal breast. Following the manufacturer's instructions, the ImmunoSeq Intro kit was used to carry out TCRB sequencing on genomic DNA. The multiplex PCR ran for 30 to 40 cycles using proprietary primers and spike-in control sequences for absolute quantification. Single-end 150-bp reads were used to sequence an 87-bp fragment covering the CDR3 and the flanking V and J genes. Each lane of an Illumina MiSeq running version 3.0 chemistry carried seven multiplexed samples, with two replicates apiece. Per the original workflow: The vendor's proprietary pipeline handled the raw data processing, merging both replicates into a single result for each sample. To define clonotypes, the study grouped productive rearrangements that shared the V-gene family, CDR3 amino acid sequence and J-gene segment. Clonality was calculated as 1 minus the normalized Shannon entropy (Pielou evenness) of TCRB abundances. T cell density was estimated as total templates divided by the number of input cells, with the number of input cells inferred from the DNA input amount. Recon was used with default parameters to estimate total repertoire diversity and clonality. A clonotype counted as tumor-enriched if its abundance in tumor exceeded 0.1% and was at least 32-fold higher than its abundance in normal breast. TCRdb stores this immuneACCESS table with in-frame sequences only. Part of the clones is absent; in the studies checked, under half of the shortfall reflects unresolved V genes, and no reason is known for the rest. V and J calls and clone size follow that table, whereas D and trimming were derived from the DNA. The sample table shows about 28,000 clones, and almost 75% are seen once. The ten largest account for roughly 4.5% of the sample.

The study profiled bulk TCR beta-chain repertoires in matched peripheral blood, tumor and adjacent normal breast tissue taken from approximately 16 patients with early-stage breast cancer. Before surgery, roughly 4.5-10 mL of whole blood was collected into EDTA tubes and then processed within 2 hours. Ficoll-Paque centrifugation in SepMate-50 tubes was used to isolate peripheral blood mononuclear cells. PBMCs were cryopreserved in aliquots of about 2 to 4 million cells in 90% FBS with around 10% DMSO and kept in liquid nitrogen. The Qiagen AllPrep DNA/RNA Mini kit was used to extract genomic DNA. Sample: blood. The sequence came from a person aged 40 to 49 with breast cancer. The chain was built from TRBV15 and TRBJ1-3; 9 bases in between match TRBD1. The CDR3 is CATSRDPMGQGSIYGNTIYF. The DNA reads as follows: TGTGCCACCAGCAGAGATCCAATGGGACAGGGTTCAATTTATGGAAACACCATATATTTT.